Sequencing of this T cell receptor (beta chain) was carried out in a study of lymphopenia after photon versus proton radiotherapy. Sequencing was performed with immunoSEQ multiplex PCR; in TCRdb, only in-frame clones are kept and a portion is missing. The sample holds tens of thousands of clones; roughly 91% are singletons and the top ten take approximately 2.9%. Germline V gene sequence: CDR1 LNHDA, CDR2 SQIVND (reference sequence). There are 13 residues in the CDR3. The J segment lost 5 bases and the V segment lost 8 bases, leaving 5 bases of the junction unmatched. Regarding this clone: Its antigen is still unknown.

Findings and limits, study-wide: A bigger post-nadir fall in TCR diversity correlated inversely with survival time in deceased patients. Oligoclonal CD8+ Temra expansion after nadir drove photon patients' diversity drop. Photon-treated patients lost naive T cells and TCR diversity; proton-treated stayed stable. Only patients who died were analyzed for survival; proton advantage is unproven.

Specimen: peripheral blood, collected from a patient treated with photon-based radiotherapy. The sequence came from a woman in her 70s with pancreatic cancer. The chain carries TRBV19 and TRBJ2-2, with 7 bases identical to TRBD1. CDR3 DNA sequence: TGTGCCAGTTCGGTGACAGGGACCGGGGAGCTGTTTTTT. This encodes CASSVTGTGELFF.